This entry features one T cell receptor (beta chain) sequence. Other DNA sequences in this specimen translate into the identical CDR3. CDR1 is MNHNS and CDR2 is SASEGT in the germline V gene. The CDR3 totals 12 residues. Trimming stripped 6 bases from V and 6 bases from J, with 10 bases between. The record originates from a study of shared clonotypes between healthy human individuals. CD4+ cell separation produced CD45RA+ naive and CD45RA-negative memory subsets. Assay: immunoSEQ multiplex PCR; the TCRdb copy retains only in-frame clones and omits some. The table records about 960,000 clones, over 75% of them present only once.

The V call is TRBV6-1, the J call TRBJ2-3; D call uncertain. Sequenced sample: memory CD4+ T cells sorted from blood. Regarding subset: CD45RA-negative fraction. This sequence was found in a man younger than 35 in good health. DNA for the CDR3: TGTGCCAGCAGCGGAAGTGTGGATACGCAGTATTTT. Its translation is CASSGSVDTQYF.